The 8 T cell receptor beta chains below were found in one sample sequenced in a study of blood T cell repertoires in COVID-19. Produced via immunoSEQ multiplex PCR; TCRdb's table is partial and in-frame only. The sample shows about 110,000 clones, about 79% of them seen only once. The sample taken for sequencing was peripheral blood. These receptors came from a man of 80 years or more with COVID-19, enrolled during active disease.

The chain combines TRBV7-8 with TRBJ1-5; maybe TRBD1 (5 bases). The V gene's germline CDR1 is SGHVS and CDR2 FQNEAQ. Trimming shortened V by 6 bases and J by 4 bases, and 10 bases separated the two germline ends. This CDR3 comprises 13 residues. The CDR3 nucleotides read TGTGCCAGCAGTTTGGGGCTGAATCAGCCCCAGCATTTT. It encodes CASSLGLNQPQHF.

The chain recombines TRBV6-4 with TRBJ1-2; 9 positions match TRBD1. There are 19 residues in the CDR3. V dropped 4 bases and J dropped 7; count of bases not matched to a gene: 22. In germline, CDR1 is MRHNA, CDR2 SNTAGT. CDR3 amino acids: CASSARGGTGRRLEGGYTF. The DNA of the CDR3 is TGTGCCAGCAGTGCCCGTGGTGGGACAGGGCGCCGTTTAGAGGGTGGCTACACCTTC.

This clone was recorded only once. V and J are TRBV4-2 and TRBJ2-3, with TRBD1 identical over 7 bases. From germline, CDR1 is LGHNA and CDR2 YNFKEQ. V lost 5 bases and J lost 2; bases outside the gene matches: 16. The CDR3 length is 18 residues. CDR3 nucleotides: TGTGCCAGCAGCGGGAATCTAGGGGACAGTATATTCACAGATACGCAGTATTTT. Its translation: CASSGNLGDSIFTDTQYF.

The chain is built from TRBV5-1 and TRBJ2-1; 10 bases are shared with TRBD2. V lost 5 bases to trimming and J lost 7 bases; unmatched junction nucleotides: 9. Per the germline V gene, CDR1 is SGHRS and CDR2 is YFSETQ. The CDR3 is 15 amino acids. CDR3 nucleotides: TGCGCCAGCAGACTAGCCGGGACTAGCGAAAATGAGCAGTTCTTC. Protein sequence: CASRLAGTSENEQFF.

This chain joins TRBV10-2 and TRBJ2-1; TRBD2 is a possible D gene (6 bases). V lost 0 bases to trimming and J lost 8 bases, with 17 bases between them. Per the germline V gene, CDR1 is WSHSY and CDR2 is SAAADI. The CDR3 loop spans 16 amino acids. CDR3 in DNA: TGCGCCAGCAGTGAGTCACTAGCCGGGTACGAGGATGAGCAGTTCTTC. This codes for CASSESLAGYEDEQFF.

The chain has TRBV6-4 and TRBJ2-7, with TRBD1 matching over 12 bases. V was clipped by 6 bases and J by 1 base; unmatched bases: 10. The CDR3 is 17 amino acids. Germline V gives CDR1 MRHNA, CDR2 SNTAGT. The CDR3 DNA is TGTGCCAGCAGACGGGACAGGGGGCGAGATCTATCCTACGAGCAGTACTTC. It encodes CASRRDRGRDLSYEQYF.

The V call is TRBV27, the J call TRBJ1-1; D is undetermined. The germline CDR1 and CDR2 sequences are MNHEY and SMNVEV (reference sequence). V lost 1 base and J lost 0, with 9 bases in between. The CDR3 sequence is 15 residues long. CDR3 DNA: TGTGCCAGCAGTTTATTGGCAGACATGAACACTGAAGCTTTCTTT. Its protein product is CASSLLADMNTEAFF.

There are a few counts of this clone. This chain joins TRBV6-6 and TRBJ2-7, with D uncertain. CDR1 is MNHNY and CDR2 is SVGAGI in the germline V gene (reference sequence). Trimming cost V 2 bases and J 0 bases, with 11 bases left between them. This CDR3 comprises 15 residues. Here the CDR3 DNA reads TGTGCCAGCAGTTACGATGGAGTAGGCTCCTACGAGCAGTACTTC. Amino acid sequence: CASSYDGVGSYEQYF.